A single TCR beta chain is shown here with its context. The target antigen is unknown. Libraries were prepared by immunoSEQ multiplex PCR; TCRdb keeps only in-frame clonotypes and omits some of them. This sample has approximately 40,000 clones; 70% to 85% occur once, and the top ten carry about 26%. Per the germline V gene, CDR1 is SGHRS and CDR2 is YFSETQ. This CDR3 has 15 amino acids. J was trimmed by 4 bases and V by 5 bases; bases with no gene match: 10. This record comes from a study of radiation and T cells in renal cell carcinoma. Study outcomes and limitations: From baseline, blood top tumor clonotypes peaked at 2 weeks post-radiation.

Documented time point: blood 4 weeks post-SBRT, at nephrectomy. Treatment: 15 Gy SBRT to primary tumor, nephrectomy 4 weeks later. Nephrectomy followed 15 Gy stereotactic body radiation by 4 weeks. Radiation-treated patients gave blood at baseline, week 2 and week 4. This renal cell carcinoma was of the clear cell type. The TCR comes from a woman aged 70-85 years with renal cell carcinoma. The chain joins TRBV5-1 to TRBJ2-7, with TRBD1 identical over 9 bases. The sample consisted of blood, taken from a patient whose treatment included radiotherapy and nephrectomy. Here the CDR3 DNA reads TGCGCCAGCAGGTCATCCCCGACAGGGGGTTACGAGCAGTACTTC. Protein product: CASRSSPTGGYEQYF.